What follows are 30 T cell receptor beta chains derived from one specimen sequenced in a study of shared clonotypes between healthy human individuals. Clones were read by immunoSEQ multiplex PCR, and TCRdb kept only the in-frame ones, dropping some. The sample lists over 2 million clones; approximately 94% were seen once. Naive CD8 isolation took CD45RO-negative cells positively selected for CCR7 and excluded terminally differentiated effector memory CD45RA+ cells. Input material: naive CD8+ T cells sorted from blood. The receptors originated from a man aged 18 to 29 in good health.

V usage is TRBV6-5 and J usage is TRBJ2-5; D is uncertain. The CDR3 has 14 amino acids. The V end was cut by 0 bases, the J end by 3 bases, with 8 bases between. Germline CDR1 is MNHEY and CDR2 is SVGAGI. The CDR3: CASSYSSAEETQYF. The CDR3 coding sequence is TGTGCCAGCAGTTACTCGTCCGCGGAAGAGACCCAGTACTTC.

The chain recombines TRBV7-2 with TRBJ2-5, with D maybe TRBD1 (5 bases). The CDR3 contains 15 residues. Germline-derived CDR1 and CDR2 are SGHTA and FQGNSA. Trimming cost V 2 bases and J 1 base, with 11 bases left between them. Here the CDR3 reads CASSLTGQTQETQYF. As DNA, the CDR3 is TGTGCCAGCAGCTTAACAGGCCAAACCCAAGAGACCCAGTACTTC.

This clone was seen a single time. This sequence joins TRBV5-4 and TRBJ2-7; the D gene is possibly TRBD1 (6 bases). Per the germline V gene, CDR1 is SGHNT and CDR2 is YYREEE (reference sequence). Trimming cost V 4 bases and J 3 bases, with 14 bases left between them. CDR3 length: 14 residues. For the CDR3, the DNA is TGTGCCAGCAGCGGGGGACACGGAGGCTACGAGCAGTACTTC. Amino acid sequence: CASSGGHGGYEQYF.

This chain uses TRBV6-1 with TRBJ2-5; D call uncertain. In germline, CDR1 is MNHNS, CDR2 SASEGT. This CDR3 comprises 15 residues. V was shortened by 2 bases and J by 1 base, with 11 bases between the two germline ends. The CDR3 spells CASSESQPIQETQYF. The CDR3 DNA reads TGTGCCAGCAGTGAATCTCAACCGATCCAAGAGACCCAGTACTTC.

The table lists this clone with a count of one. In nucleotides, the CDR3 is TGTGCCAGCAGTCACGAGGGACAGGGGGCAGGGGGCTACACCTTC. Amino acids: CASSHEGQGAGGYTF. V and J are TRBV6-5 and TRBJ1-2, with TRBD1 identical over 12 bases. The CDR3 is 15 residues long. The junction had 9 bases not matched to a gene; V was cut back by 5 bases and J by 8 bases. The germline V gene has CDR1 MNHEY and CDR2 SVGAGI.

This clone was detected only once. The chain carries TRBV18 and TRBJ2-1; TRBD1 aligns across 10 bases. The germline V gene encodes CDR1 KGHSH and CDR2 LQKENI. This CDR3 contains 15 residues. J gave up 2 bases and V 3 bases, and 1 base lay outside the gene matches. The CDR3 region is CASSPGQGTYNEQFF. The CDR3 DNA is TGTGCCAGCTCACCGGGACAGGGGACCTACAATGAGCAGTTCTTC.

V gene TRBV2 combines with J gene TRBJ2-7, with 9 bases aligning to TRBD2. The CDR3 is 14 amino acids. The ends lost 2 bases at V and 7 bases at J; junction bases unmatched: 6. Per the germline V gene, CDR1 is SNHLY and CDR2 is FYNNEI. DNA of the CDR3: TGTGCCAGCAGTGAAATGGTAGCGGGAGTTGAGCAGTACTTC. This gives the protein CASSEMVAGVEQYF.

This clone was counted only a few times. The chain combines TRBV18 with TRBJ2-7; 7 nucleotides match TRBD1. The CDR3 extends over 14 amino acids. V shed 2 bases and J 0 bases; nucleotides not matched to a gene: 1. Per the germline V gene, CDR1 is KGHSH and CDR2 is LQKENI. This chain's CDR3 is CASSPGDSSYEQYF. Here the CDR3 DNA reads TGTGCCAGCTCACCAGGGGACAGCTCCTACGAGCAGTACTTC.

The chain couples TRBV4-3 to TRBJ2-5; D is possibly TRBD2 (6 bases). Trimming cost V 0 bases and J 5 bases, with 13 bases left between them. CDR3 length: 15 residues. CDR1 and CDR2 (germline): LGHNA, YSLEER. CDR3 in amino acids: CASSQDPSSGETQYF. The CDR3 region has the DNA TGCGCCAGCAGCCAAGATCCTTCGAGCGGGGAGACCCAGTACTTC.

The chain couples TRBV4-1 to TRBJ2-3, with TRBD2 matching over 14 bases. Germline CDR1 and CDR2: MGHRA and YSYEKL. V was pared by 1 base and J by 8 bases, with 5 bases of the junction left unmatched. This CDR3 is 16 amino acids long. CDR3 in DNA: TGCGCCAGCAGCCAAGGGGGACTAGCGGGAGTGGTTACGCAGTATTTT. Translated, it gives CASSQGGLAGVVTQYF.

Details on this clone: Other nucleotide sequences from this sample produce the same CDR3. This chain uses TRBV27 with TRBJ1-5; no clear D gene. The CDR3 has 13 residues. Germline CDR1 and CDR2: MNHEY and SMNVEV (reference sequence). Trimming shortened V by 3 bases and J by 1 base, and 4 bases separated the two germline ends. The CDR3, as DNA: TGTGCCAGCAGTTTGGAGAGCAATCAGCCCCAGCATTTT. Translation gives CASSLESNQPQHF.

The CDR3 bases are TGTGCCAGCAGCTTTGCCTATACTAGCGGGGCCACAGATACGCAGTATTTT. It yields the protein CASSFAYTSGATDTQYF. The chain recombines TRBV7-9 with TRBJ2-3; TRBD2 matches 10 bases. In germline, CDR1 is SEHNR, CDR2 FQNEAQ (reference sequence). V was clipped by 3 bases and J by 2 bases; unmatched bases: 8. The length of the CDR3 is 17 residues.

The chain recombines TRBV10-2 with TRBJ2-1; maybe TRBD2 (5 bases). Trimming removed 3 bases at V and 6 bases at J, with 15 bases between. Germline V lookup: CDR1 WSHSY, CDR2 SAAADI. CDR3 length: 15 amino acids. The CDR3 DNA reads as TGCGCCAGCAGTGAAGGTACTCTCGCGGGCAATGAGCAGTTCTTC. The encoded protein is CASSEGTLAGNEQFF.

The chain combines TRBV2 with TRBJ2-1; TRBD2 aligns across 9 bases. V lost 2 bases, J lost 6 bases, and 5 bases stayed unmatched. The CDR3 covers 15 residues. Germline V CDR1 and CDR2: SNHLY, FYNNEI. DNA for the CDR3: TGTGCCAGCAGTGAATCTGCGGGAGGGGGCAATGAGCAGTTCTTC. Protein: CASSESAGGGNEQFF.

The chain has TRBV5-1 and TRBJ2-5; no firm D call. V was shortened by 0 bases and J by 5 bases, with 5 bases between the two germline ends. This CDR3 region has 12 residues. In germline, CDR1 is SGHRS, CDR2 YFSETQ. CDR3 in DNA: TGCGCCAGCAGCTTGGCCGTCGAGACCCAGTACTTC. Translated, it gives CASSLAVETQYF.

In DNA, the CDR3 is TGTGCCAGTAGTGTCCTAGGGGGGGCCGACGATGGGAATAATTCACCCCTCCACTTT. Residues: CASSVLGGADDGNNSPLHF. The genes are TRBV19 and TRBJ1-6; D may be TRBD1 (6 bases). Trimming took off 5 bases at V and 5 bases at J, with 25 bases between the two ends. This CDR3 spans 19 amino acids. CDR1 and CDR2 from the germline V gene are LNHDA and SQIVND (reference sequence).

The gene calls are TRBV6-5 and TRBJ2-7; 10 positions match TRBD2. This CDR3 region has 15 residues. The V segment lost 6 bases and the J segment 2 bases; nucleotides outside the gene matches: 7. The V gene's germline CDR1 is MNHEY and CDR2 SVGAGI. Here the CDR3 DNA reads TGTGCCAGCAGCCTTACTAGCGGGAATGCCTACGAGCAGTACTTC. Translating gives CASSLTSGNAYEQYF.

V gene TRBV10-3 combines with J gene TRBJ2-5; D gene uncertain. CDR3 length: 15 amino acids. Germline V gene lookup returns CDR1 ENHRY and CDR2 SYGVKD. The V end was cut by 0 bases, the J end by 1 base, with 9 bases between. CDR3 in amino acids: CAISESTYIQETQYF. CDR3 DNA: TGTGCCATCAGTGAGTCGACCTATATCCAAGAGACCCAGTACTTC.

V gene TRBV28 combines with J gene TRBJ1-5, with 7 bases fitting TRBD1. CDR3 size: 17 residues. The junction had 13 bases not matched to a gene; V was cut back by 3 bases and J by 5 bases. The V gene's germline CDR1 is MDHEN and CDR2 SYDVKM. DNA of the CDR3: TGTGCCAGCAGTTTGTTACAGGGGCCCCGCGGGGATCAGCCCCAGCATTTT. Protein: CASSLLQGPRGDQPQHF.

As concerns this clone: This sample includes further DNA sequences coding for the same CDR3. The chain links TRBV9 to TRBJ2-7; 7 bases fit TRBD2. Trimming at V came to 2 bases and at J to 2 bases, leaving 4 bases not matched to a gene. This CDR3 comprises 14 residues. In germline, CDR1 is SGDLS, CDR2 YYNGEE. The DNA of the CDR3 is TGTGCCAGCAGCGTTGGCGGGAGCGCCTACGAGCAGTACTTC. This translates into CASSVGGSAYEQYF.

V gene TRBV4-1 combines with J gene TRBJ2-1, with a tentative D call TRBD2 (5 bases). The germline V and J ends were trimmed by 0 bases and 13 bases, with 16 bases remaining between them. The CDR3 runs to 14 residues. CDR1 MGHRA and CDR2 YSYEKL come from the germline V gene. The CDR3 region is CASSQENGGLGQFF. In DNA form, the CDR3 reads TGCGCCAGCAGCCAAGAAAACGGCGGGCTTGGACAGTTCTTC.

The gene calls are TRBV9 and TRBJ2-1; possibly TRBD2 for D (6 bases). Germline values: CDR1 SGDLS, CDR2 YYNGEE. The CDR3 contains 16 residues. The V gene lost 0 bases and the J gene lost 0 bases, with 10 bases spanning the gap. The CDR3: CASSVANGGSYNEQFF. The CDR3 region has the DNA TGTGCCAGCAGCGTAGCAAACGGGGGCTCCTACAATGAGCAGTTCTTC.

Worth noting for this clone: The same CDR3 also results from other DNA sequences found in this sample. V and J are TRBV5-1 and TRBJ2-7; D is uncertain. The CDR3 extends over 11 amino acids. Germline-derived CDR1 and CDR2 are SGHRS and YFSETQ. V was shortened by 0 bases and J by 5 bases, with 3 bases between the two germline ends. The CDR3 region is CASSLANEQYF. In nucleotides, the CDR3 is TGCGCCAGCAGCTTGGCAAACGAGCAGTACTTC.

The chain has TRBV5-6 and TRBJ2-7, with 11 bases aligning to TRBD2. The CDR3 has 16 residues. V was clipped by 1 base and J by 6 bases; unmatched bases: 9. The V gene's germline CDR1 is SGHDT and CDR2 YYEEEE. CDR3 loop: CASSLISGGAISEQYF. CDR3 sequence (DNA): TGTGCCAGCAGCTTGATTAGCGGGGGGGCCATTTCCGAGCAGTACTTC.

The CDR3 nucleotides read TGTGCCAGCAGCTCCCGAGCGGGAGCCTCCTACAATGAGCAGTTCTTC. Encoded protein: CASSSRAGASYNEQFF. The chain uses TRBV7-9 and TRBJ2-1, with 8 bases lining up with TRBD2. Germline lookup yields CDR1 SEHNR and CDR2 FQNEAQ (reference sequence). The ends lost 4 bases at V and 0 bases at J; junction bases unmatched: 5. The CDR3 covers 16 residues. The whole variable domain, remainder taken from reference TRBV7-9 and TRBJ2-1, is DTGVSQNPRHKITKRGQNVTFRCDPISEHNRLYWYRQTLGQGPEFLTYFQNEAQLEKSRLLSDRFSAERPKGSFSTLEIQRTEQGDSAMYLCASSSRAGASYNEQFFGPGTRLTVL.

The chain employs TRBV4-1 and TRBJ2-1; 10 bases map to TRBD2. V trimming: 0 bases; J trimming: 9 bases; junction bases outside the gene matches: 2. Looked up from germline, CDR1 is MGHRA and CDR2 is YSYEKL. This CDR3 has 14 amino acids. The DNA of the CDR3 is TGCGCCAGCAGCCAAGATGGGACTAGCGTTGAGCAGTTCTTC. Its protein is CASSQDGTSVEQFF.

CDR3 DNA sequence: TGCGCCAGCAGGGGGACAGTTTCCTACGAGCAGTACTTC. Its translation: CASRGTVSYEQYF. This rearrangement joins TRBV5-1 to TRBJ2-7; 7 bases fit TRBD1. Unmatched junction bases numbered 3, after V lost 5 bases and J lost 1 base. Germline CDR1 reads SGHRS; CDR2 reads YFSETQ. This CDR3 has 13 amino acids.

The chain employs TRBV5-4 and TRBJ1-1; unclear D gene. Trimming took off 0 bases at V and 6 bases at J, with 9 bases between the two ends. The V gene's germline CDR1 is SGHNT and CDR2 YYREEE (reference sequence). There are 13 residues in the CDR3. The CDR3 DNA reads as TGTGCCAGCAGCTTGGGAGAGTTCGCTGAAGCTTTCTTT. It translates to CASSLGEFAEAFF.

This sequence joins TRBV11-2 and TRBJ2-2; D is possibly TRBD2 (6 bases). Between the trimmed V and J ends, which lost 6 bases and 2 bases, there was a span of 7 bases. CDR1 SGHAT and CDR2 FQNNGV come from the germline V gene. The CDR3 is 13 amino acids. The CDR3 here is CASRLANTGELFF. The CDR3 bases are TGTGCCAGCAGACTAGCCAACACCGGGGAGCTGTTTTTT. The full variable domain, rest sourced from reference TRBV11-2 and TRBJ2-2, is EAGVAQSPRYKIIEKRQSVAFWCNPISGHATLYWYQQILGQGPKLLIQFQNNGVVDDSQLPKDRFSAERLKGVDSTLKIQPAKLEDSAVYLCASRLANTGELFFGEGSRLTVL.

The CDR3 DNA reads TGTGCCAGCAGTCAGGCACAGGGGGCGGGAGATCAGCCCCAGCATTTT. As protein: CASSQAQGAGDQPQHF. The chain joins TRBV27 to TRBJ1-5; 9 bases are a match to TRBD1. V lost 5 bases and J lost 5; bases outside the gene matches: 10. This CDR3 spans 16 amino acids. Germline V gives CDR1 MNHEY, CDR2 SMNVEV (reference sequence).